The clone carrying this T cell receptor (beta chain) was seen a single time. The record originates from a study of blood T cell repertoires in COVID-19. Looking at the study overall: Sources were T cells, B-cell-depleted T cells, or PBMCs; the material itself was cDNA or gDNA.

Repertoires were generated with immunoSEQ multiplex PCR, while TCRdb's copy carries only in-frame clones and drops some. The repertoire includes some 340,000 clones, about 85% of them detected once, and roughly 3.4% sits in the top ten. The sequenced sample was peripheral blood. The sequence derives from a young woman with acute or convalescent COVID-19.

This CDR3 reads CASSLATTDTQYF. The CDR3 region has the DNA TGCGCCAGCAGTCTAGCGACCACAGATACGCAGTATTTT. The chain employs TRBV10-1 and TRBJ2-3; D is possibly TRBD2 (6 bases). CDR1 WNHNN and CDR2 SYGVQD come from the germline V gene (reference sequence). This CDR3 has 13 amino acids. The V and J ends lost 5 bases and 2 bases respectively, with 8 bases between them.